The 7 T cell receptor beta chains in this list originate from one sample, sequenced in a study of CD4 T cells in relation to SARS-CoV-2 and coronaviruses. TCRdb's table, derived via immunoSEQ multiplex PCR, lists solely in-frame clones and lacks some. The sample has about 21,000 clones, more than 65% seen once. No antigens are known for them. CD4+ T cells from unexposed donors were obtained before the COVID-19 pandemic (2011-2018). Isolation of CD4+ T cells took place after roughly nine days in culture. Sequencing used CD4+ T cells from PBMCs, cultured in vitro. These receptors all stem from a human donor in good health.

This rearrangement joins TRBV18 to TRBJ2-3, with 8 bases fitting TRBD2. After removal of 3 bases from V and 1 base from J, the junction contained 6 bases not matched to a gene. The germline CDR1 and CDR2 sequences are KGHSH and LQKENI. The CDR3 is 16 residues long. The CDR3 loop reads CASSPFTSGRTDTQYF. Here the CDR3 DNA reads TGTGCCAGCTCACCCTTTACTAGCGGACGCACAGATACGCAGTATTTT.

This chain connects TRBV7-2 to TRBJ2-7; no definite D call. This CDR3 has 16 amino acids. CDR1 is SGHTA, CDR2 FQGNSA, per germline. The V gene lost 5 bases and the J gene lost 0 bases, with 17 bases spanning the gap. The CDR3 nucleotides read TGTGCCAGCAGCGGCCGGAGAGTTGACCCCTCCTACGAGCAGTACTTC. Its translation: CASSGRRVDPSYEQYF.

The V and J genes are TRBV28 and TRBJ2-1; D remains ambiguous. The germline gives CDR1 MDHEN, CDR2 SYDVKM. The CDR3 is 11 amino acids. V gave up 2 bases and J gave up 5 bases, with 1 base separating them. This CDR3 is CASSLNNEQFF. CDR3 DNA: TGTGCCAGCAGTTTAAACAATGAGCAGTTCTTC.

V usage is TRBV5-1 and J usage is TRBJ2-5, with 10 bases identical to TRBD1. This CDR3 is 15 amino acids long. The J segment lost 5 bases and the V segment lost 3 bases, leaving 7 bases of the junction unmatched. CDR1 SGHRS and CDR2 YFSETQ come from the germline V gene. The CDR3, as DNA: TGCGCCAGCAGCTCCCCTGGGACAGGGGTTGAGACCCAGTACTTC. Translating it yields CASSSPGTGVETQYF.

The chain joins TRBV7-9 to TRBJ2-7, with 9 positions matching TRBD1. V was pared by 4 bases and J by 2 bases, with 6 bases of the junction left unmatched. This CDR3 spans 15 amino acids. CDR1 is SEHNR and CDR2 is FQNEAQ in the germline V gene (reference sequence). The chain's CDR3 is CASSSLGTGTYEQYF. The CDR3 region has the DNA TGTGCCAGCAGCTCCCTGGGGACAGGGACCTACGAGCAGTACTTC.

This clone has a single count. This chain joins TRBV19 and TRBJ1-1, with TRBD1 as a possible D gene (5 bases). In germline, CDR1 is LNHDA, CDR2 SQIVND (reference sequence). The CDR3 spans 14 residues. Trimming left V 3 bases short and J 0 bases short, with 8 bases between. The CDR3 reads CASSIQGMNTEAFF. The CDR3 nucleotides are TGTGCCAGTAGTATCCAGGGAATGAACACTGAAGCTTTCTTT. Full variable domain (remainder filled in from reference TRBV19 and TRBJ1-1): DGGITQSPKYLFRKEGQNVTLSCEQNLNHDAMYWYRQDPGQGLRLIYYSQIVNDFQKGDIAEGYSVSREKKESFPLTVTSAQKNPTAFYLCASSIQGMNTEAFFGQGTRLTVV.

In this sample, this clone turned up once. The CDR3 DNA is TGTGCCAGCAGCCGGGGGTACGTGGAGCGGGAGAAGGGGTTTGAGTACTTC. It codes for CASSRGYVEREKGFEYF. The chain links TRBV7-8 to TRBJ2-7; 8 bases agree with TRBD2. The CDR3 loop spans 17 amino acids. CDR1 is SGHVS and CDR2 is FQNEAQ in the germline V gene. V shed 5 bases and J 11 bases; nucleotides not matched to a gene: 23. Full variable domain (remainder filled in from reference TRBV7-8 and TRBJ2-7): GAGVSQSPRYKVAKRGQDVALRCDPISGHVSLFWYQQALGQGPEFLTYFQNEAQLDKSGLPSDRFFAERPEGSVSTLKIQRTQQEDSAVYLCASSRGYVEREKGFEYFGPGTRLTVT.